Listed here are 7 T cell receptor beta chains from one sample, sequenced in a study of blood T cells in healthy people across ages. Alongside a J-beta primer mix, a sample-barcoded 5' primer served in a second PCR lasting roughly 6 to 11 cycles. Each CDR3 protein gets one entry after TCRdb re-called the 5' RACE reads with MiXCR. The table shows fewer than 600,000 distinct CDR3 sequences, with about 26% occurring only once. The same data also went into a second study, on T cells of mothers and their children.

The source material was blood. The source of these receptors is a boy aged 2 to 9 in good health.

The CDR3 reads CASSLAGLVISAGANVLTF. The CDR3 region has the DNA TGTGCCAGCAGCTTAGCGGGACTAGTAATTTCGGCTGGGGCCAACGTCCTGACTTTC. The chain joins TRBV7-9 to TRBJ2-6, with TRBD2 identical over 8 bases. Germline lookup yields CDR1 SEHNR and CDR2 FQNEAQ (reference sequence). V shed 0 bases, J shed 2 bases, and the junction held 9 bases outside the gene matches. The CDR3 is 19 residues long. The variable domain in full, with the rest retrieved from reference TRBV7-9 and TRBJ2-6, is DTGVSQNPRHKITKRGQNVTFRCDPISEHNRLYWYRQTLGQGPEFLTYFQNEAQLEKSRLLSDRFSAERPKGSFSTLEIQRTEQGDSAMYLCASSLAGLVISAGANVLTFGAGSRLTVL.

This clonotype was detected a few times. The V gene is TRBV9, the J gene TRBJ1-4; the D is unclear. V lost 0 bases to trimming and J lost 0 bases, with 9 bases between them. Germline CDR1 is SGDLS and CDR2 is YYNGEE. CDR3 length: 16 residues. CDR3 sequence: CASSVAEGATNEKLFF. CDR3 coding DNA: TGTGCCAGCAGCGTAGCTGAGGGAGCAACTAATGAAAAACTGTTTTTT.

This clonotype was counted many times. The CDR3 sequence: CASSLALAGGQETQYF. CDR3 DNA: TGTGCCAGCAGCTTAGCGCTAGCGGGGGGCCAAGAGACCCAGTACTTC. The gene calls are TRBV7-8 and TRBJ2-5, with 11 positions matching TRBD2. The germline gives CDR1 SGHVS, CDR2 FQNEAQ. The CDR3 is 16 amino acids. Trimming at V came to 0 bases and at J to 1 base, leaving 1 base not matched to a gene.

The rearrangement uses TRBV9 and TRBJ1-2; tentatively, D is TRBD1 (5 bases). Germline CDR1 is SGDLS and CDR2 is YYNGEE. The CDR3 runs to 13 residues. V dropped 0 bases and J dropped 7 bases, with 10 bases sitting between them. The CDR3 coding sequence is TGTGCCAGCAGCGTAGCCAGGGAAGGTGGCTACACCTTC. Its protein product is CASSVAREGGYTF.

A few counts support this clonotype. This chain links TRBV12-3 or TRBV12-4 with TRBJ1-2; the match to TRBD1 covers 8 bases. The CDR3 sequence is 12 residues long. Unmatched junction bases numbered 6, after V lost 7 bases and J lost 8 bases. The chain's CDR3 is CASTATGEGYTF. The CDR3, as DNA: TGTGCCAGCACCGCGACAGGGGAAGGCTACACCTTC.

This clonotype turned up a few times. In DNA form, the CDR3 reads TGTGCCAGCAGTCAGCGGGGGATAGATACGCAGTATTTT. This sequence encodes CASSQRGIDTQYF. The chain couples TRBV6-6 to TRBJ2-3; TRBD2 aligns across 8 bases. The CDR3 sequence is 13 residues long. CDR1 is MNHNY and CDR2 is SVGAGI in the germline V gene (reference sequence). The V segment lost 5 bases and the J segment 5 bases; nucleotides outside the gene matches: 3.

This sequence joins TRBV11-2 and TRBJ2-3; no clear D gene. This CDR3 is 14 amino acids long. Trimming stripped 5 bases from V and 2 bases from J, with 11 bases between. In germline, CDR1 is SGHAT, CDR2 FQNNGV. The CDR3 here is CASSPTGPTDTQYF. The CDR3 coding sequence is TGTGCCAGCAGCCCTACCGGACCCACAGATACGCAGTATTTT.